Each of the 29 T cell receptor beta chains below was sequenced from the same sample in a study of blood T cell repertoires in COVID-19. Assay used: immunoSEQ multiplex PCR; TCRdb lists only in-frame clones, some missing. The top ten hold 0.95% to 1.5% of the sample, which has 120,000 to 150,000 clones, over 75% seen once. Sequenced: PBMCs or T cells enriched from blood (not recorded which). All receptors derive from a woman aged 25 to 45 with acute COVID-19.

The gene calls are TRBV6-2 or TRBV6-3 and TRBJ2-7; 10 bases map to TRBD2. The V and J ends lost 5 bases and 4 bases, in that order; junction bases with no gene match: 8. The CDR3 has 15 residues. The germline V gene has CDR1 MNHEY and CDR2 SVGEGT. The CDR3 loop reads CASSNTLAGWYEQYF. The CDR3 DNA reads TGTGCCAGCAGTAACACACTAGCGGGATGGTACGAGCAGTACTTC.

The chain couples TRBV25-1 to TRBJ1-1; D is uncertain. V dropped 10 bases and J dropped 2 bases, with 11 bases sitting between them. CDR1 MGHDK and CDR2 SYGVNS come from the germline V gene. This CDR3 region has 12 residues. CDR3 sequence (DNA): TGTGCCACCCTGGCGGCAAACACTGAAGCTTTCTTT. It codes for CATLAANTEAFF.

The chain links TRBV10-3 to TRBJ1-5; tentative D call: TRBD1 (5 bases). The CDR3 contains 13 residues. Germline CDR1 is ENHRY and CDR2 is SYGVKD. The V and J ends lost 4 bases and 4 bases respectively, with 8 bases between them. CDR3 sequence reads: CAISAAGNQPQHF. The CDR3 DNA sequence: TGTGCCATCAGTGCAGCAGGGAATCAGCCCCAGCATTTT.

The chain joins TRBV27 to TRBJ2-1; TRBD2 agrees at 11 bases. The CDR3 contains 16 residues. J lost 8 bases, V lost 2 bases, and 8 bases had no gene match. CDR1 and CDR2 (germline): MNHEY, SMNVEV (reference sequence). The CDR3 coding sequence is TGTGCCAGCAGTTTAGCACTAGCGGGAGTTGGCGATGAGCAGTTCTTC. This sequence encodes CASSLALAGVGDEQFF.

The table lists this clone with a count of one. The chain recombines TRBV19 with TRBJ1-1, with 11 bases that match TRBD1. After removal of 5 bases from V and 2 bases from J, the junction contained 7 bases not matched to a gene. The CDR3 spans 16 residues. Per the germline V gene, CDR1 is LNHDA and CDR2 is SQIVND (reference sequence). This CDR3 is CASSSGTGGSNTEAFF. The CDR3 DNA reads TGTGCCAGTAGTTCCGGGACAGGGGGTTCTAACACTGAAGCTTTCTTT.

This clone was detected only a few times. The chain carries TRBV10-3 and TRBJ2-2, with 9 bases identical to TRBD2. V was pared by 8 bases and J by 5 bases, with 9 bases of the junction left unmatched. Looked up from germline, CDR1 is ENHRY and CDR2 is SYGVKD. The CDR3 is 15 residues long. The CDR3 region is CAIRSAGGPTGELFF. The CDR3 nucleotides read TGTGCCATCCGTTCCGCGGGAGGGCCAACCGGGGAGCTGTTTTTT.

Only one count was recorded for this clone. Different DNA sequences within this sample yield the same CDR3. This chain connects TRBV5-1 to TRBJ2-1; TRBD2 matches 8 bases. Germline CDR1 is SGHRS and CDR2 is YFSETQ. The CDR3 length is 16 residues. Germline trimming cut 2 bases from V and 1 base from J; bases unmatched to any gene: 5. CDR3 residues: CASSLSASGSYNEQFF. The CDR3 DNA is TGCGCCAGCAGCTTAAGTGCTAGCGGGTCCTACAATGAGCAGTTCTTC.

CDR3 sequence reads: CASSLDGTLNTEAFF. The CDR3 DNA reads TGTGCCAGCAGCTTAGATGGGACACTGAACACTGAAGCTTTCTTT. The rearrangement joins TRBV7-2 to TRBJ1-1; perhaps TRBD1 as D (6 bases). Trimming removed 1 base from V and 0 bases from J, with 9 bases in between. Germline V gene sequence: CDR1 SGHTA, CDR2 FQGNSA. The CDR3 is made up of 15 amino acids.

The V and J genes are TRBV11-2 and TRBJ2-7, with 7 bases aligning to TRBD2. V was pared by 3 bases and J by 0 bases, with 5 bases of the junction left unmatched. Germline CDR1 SGHAT, CDR2 FQNNGV. There are 15 residues in the CDR3. CDR3: CASSFGLAASYEQYF. The CDR3 DNA sequence: TGTGCCAGCAGCTTTGGGCTAGCGGCCTCCTACGAGCAGTACTTC.

The rearrangement uses TRBV18 and TRBJ2-1; D is perhaps TRBD1 (6 bases). Germline V lookup: CDR1 KGHSH, CDR2 LQKENI. Trimming removed 5 bases at V and 4 bases at J, with 21 bases between. The CDR3 is 17 residues long. CDR3 nucleotides: TGTGCCAGCTCATCATCATTGCAGGGGCAAGGGTACAATGAGCAGTTCTTC. It translates to CASSSSLQGQGYNEQFF.

This chain connects TRBV29-1 to TRBJ1-1, with 9 bases that match TRBD1. V lost 7 bases, J lost 5 bases, and 11 bases stayed unmatched. Germline V CDR1 and CDR2: SQVTM, ANQGSEA. The CDR3 consists of 14 residues. The CDR3 coding sequence is TGCAGCGGGGCCAAGGGACAGGGCGGTACTGAAGCTTTCTTT. Protein sequence: CSGAKGQGGTEAFF.

This chain connects TRBV28 to TRBJ2-7; possible D gene TRBD2, 6 bases. CDR3 length equals 14 residues. V was shortened by 1 base and J by 4 bases, with 11 bases between the two germline ends. Germline lookup yields CDR1 MDHEN and CDR2 SYDVKM. The CDR3 loop reads CASSLYGSGYEQYF. The DNA for the CDR3 is TGTGCCAGCAGTTTATACGGGAGCGGGTACGAGCAGTACTTC.

The rearrangement joins TRBV5-4 to TRBJ1-1, with a possible D match to TRBD1 (6 bases). The germline V gene encodes CDR1 SGHNT and CDR2 YYREEE (reference sequence). Trimming shortened V by 4 bases and J by 4 bases, and 20 bases separated the two germline ends. This CDR3 has 16 amino acids. The CDR3 DNA is TGTGCCAGCAGCCCGCGACAGGACCCGGGTAGCACTGAAGCTTTCTTT. It translates to CASSPRQDPGSTEAFF.

The rearrangement uses TRBV5-6 and TRBJ1-1; D is undetermined. This CDR3 is 12 amino acids long. V dropped 2 bases and J dropped 11 bases, with 13 bases sitting between them. Germline V gene data show CDR1 as SGHDT and CDR2 as YYEEEE. The CDR3 protein is CASSFSLGEAFF. CDR3 nucleotide sequence: TGTGCCAGCAGCTTTAGTCTGGGCGAGGCTTTCTTT.

The chain links TRBV7-9 to TRBJ2-2, with D possibly being TRBD2 (6 bases). In germline, CDR1 is SEHNR, CDR2 FQNEAQ (reference sequence). The CDR3 covers 15 residues. The V and J ends lost 6 bases and 1 base respectively, with 12 bases between them. CDR3 amino acids: CASRAGTLNTGELFF. The CDR3 DNA reads TGTGCCAGCAGAGCCGGGACTCTGAACACCGGGGAGCTGTTTTTT. The full variable domain, completed using reference TRBV7-9 and TRBJ2-2, is DTGVSQNPRHKITKRGQNVTFRCDPISEHNRLYWYRQTLGQGPEFLTYFQNEAQLEKSRLLSDRFSAERPKGSFSTLEIQRTEQGDSAMYLCASRAGTLNTGELFFGEGSRLTVL.

CDR3 loop: CASSPYRSGTSDYNEQFF. CDR3 nucleotide sequence: TGCGCCAGCAGCCCCTACCGGTCCGGGACTAGCGACTACAATGAGCAGTTCTTC. V gene TRBV4-1 combines with J gene TRBJ2-1; 10 bases align to TRBD2. The V segment lost 4 bases and the J segment 3 bases; nucleotides outside the gene matches: 12. Germline V CDR1 and CDR2: MGHRA, YSYEKL. The CDR3 consists of 18 residues.

The rearrangement links TRBV28 to TRBJ1-4; tentative D call: TRBD1 (5 bases). The CDR3 has 15 residues. V shed 4 bases and J shed 8 bases, with 17 bases lying between them. The germline V gene has CDR1 MDHEN and CDR2 SYDVKM. CDR3 amino acids: CASSSGFVGKEKLFF. For the CDR3, the DNA is TGTGCCAGCAGTTCAGGGTTTGTTGGGAAAGAAAAACTGTTTTTT.

V and J are TRBV5-5 and TRBJ2-3; D not resolved. Trimming stripped 4 bases from V and 3 bases from J, with 6 bases between. CDR1 SGHKS and CDR2 YYEKEE come from the germline V gene (reference sequence). CDR3 length: 12 residues. For the CDR3, the DNA is TGTGCCAGCAGCGCAGTAACAGATACGCAGTATTTT. Translating it yields CASSAVTDTQYF.

Only a few counts were recorded for this clone. The CDR3 here is CASKMDRGEIFF. The CDR3 nucleotides read TGTGCCAGCAAAATGGACAGGGGCGAGATCTTCTTC. The chain employs TRBV2 and TRBJ2-1; 9 bases are shared with TRBD1. The CDR3 covers 12 residues. CDR1 is SNHLY, CDR2 FYNNEI, per germline. The junction had 11 bases not matched to a gene; V was cut back by 7 bases and J by 16 bases.

The chain employs TRBV30 and TRBJ2-5, with TRBD1 as a possible D gene (6 bases). Deletions cut 0 bases from V and 3 bases from J, with 17 bases between. The CDR3 extends over 16 amino acids. Germline CDR1 is GTSNPN and CDR2 is SVGIG (reference sequence). The CDR3 sequence is CAWSVPYSQGKETQYF. The CDR3 DNA is TGTGCCTGGAGTGTACCCTATTCACAGGGAAAAGAGACCCAGTACTTC.

The chain joins TRBV6-4 to TRBJ2-2; TRBD2 matches at 8 bases. The V and J ends lost 8 bases and 1 base, in that order; junction bases with no gene match: 6. Germline V CDR1 and CDR2: MRHNA, SNTAGT. The CDR3 covers 15 residues. The CDR3 reads CASPLAEGNTGELFF. DNA of the CDR3: TGTGCCAGCCCACTAGCGGAGGGGAACACCGGGGAGCTGTTTTTT.

The chain is built from TRBV27 and TRBJ2-1, with 7 bases that match TRBD2. CDR1 and CDR2 (germline): MNHEY, SMNVEV (reference sequence). V lost 8 bases, J lost 5 bases, and 6 bases stayed unmatched. The CDR3 covers 13 residues. This chain's CDR3 is CASWTSWNNEQFF. DNA for the CDR3: TGTGCCAGCTGGACTAGTTGGAACAATGAGCAGTTCTTC.

The gene calls are TRBV18 and TRBJ2-7; 10 bases are a match to TRBD1. The ends lost 3 bases at V and 4 bases at J; junction bases unmatched: 9. From germline, CDR1 is KGHSH and CDR2 LQKENI. The CDR3 is 16 residues long. The CDR3 region is CASSPPTDRGRYEQYF. Written as DNA, the CDR3 is TGTGCCAGCTCACCTCCAACGGACAGGGGGAGATACGAGCAGTACTTC.

Points on this clone: The germline gene is not matched at one end of the junction; a read error may be the cause. This chain links TRBV7-7 with TRBJ2-1, with 15 bases that match TRBD2. Germline assignment: CDR1 SSHAT and CDR2 FNYEAQ (reference sequence). This CDR3 is 22 amino acids long. CDR3: CASSRTSGRARLLQSSYNEQFF. The DNA for the CDR3 is TGTGCTAGCAGCCGGACTAGCGGGAGGGCCAGACTTCTTCAGAGCTCCTACAATGAGCAGTTCTTC.

As concerns this clone: Other nucleotide sequences from this sample produce the same CDR3. CDR3 sequence: CASSLAAGLEQYF. In DNA, the CDR3 is TGTGCCAGCAGCTTAGCGGCGGGACTCGAGCAGTACTTC. This sequence joins TRBV11-2 and TRBJ2-7, with D perhaps TRBD2 (6 bases). The CDR3 covers 13 residues. V was clipped by 1 base and J by 6 bases, with 10 bases between them. Looked up from germline, CDR1 is SGHAT and CDR2 is FQNNGV.

The V call is TRBV28, the J call TRBJ1-1; 8 bases are shared with TRBD1. Germline V gene lookup returns CDR1 MDHEN and CDR2 SYDVKM. The junction had 8 bases not matched to a gene; V was cut back by 8 bases and J by 6 bases. The CDR3 spans 13 residues. The CDR3 DNA is TGTGCCAGCCGGGCAGGGGGCGTGGCTGAAGCTTTCTTT. Residues: CASRAGGVAEAFF.

The CDR3 coding sequence is TGTGCCAGCAGCGCCACACATACCGCGAACACCGGGGAGCTGTTTTTT. Encoded protein: CASSATHTANTGELFF. The genes are TRBV9 and TRBJ2-2, with D uncertain. Looked up from germline, CDR1 is SGDLS and CDR2 is YYNGEE. The CDR3 has 16 amino acids. V was clipped by 3 bases and J by 0 bases, with 12 bases between them.

The rearrangement joins TRBV30 to TRBJ2-7; 9 bases map to TRBD1. Trimming at V came to 2 bases and at J to 1 base, leaving 6 bases not matched to a gene. This CDR3 is 15 amino acids long. CDR1 is GTSNPN and CDR2 is SVGIG in the germline V gene (reference sequence). The CDR3, as DNA: TGTGCCTGGAGTTCGGGACAGGGAATGTCCTACGAGCAGTACTTC. Translating gives CAWSSGQGMSYEQYF.

This clone was found a few times. The V call is TRBV19, the J call TRBJ1-4; D gene unclear. CDR1 LNHDA and CDR2 SQIVND come from the germline V gene (reference sequence). CDR3 length: 14 amino acids. Trimming stripped 1 base from V and 0 bases from J, with 3 bases between. The chain's CDR3 is CASSIAATNEKLFF. CDR3 DNA: TGTGCCAGTAGTATAGCTGCAACTAATGAAAAACTGTTTTTT.